These 32 T cell receptor beta chains share one sample of origin, sequenced in a study of CD8+CD57+ T cells in acquired aplastic anemia. The authors sequenced patients whose flow cytometry had shown CD8+CD57+ cell expansion. Investigators profiled TCR beta VDJ and CDR3 from genomic DNA template. TCRdb processed the reads anew with MiXCR; each CDR3 protein has one entry. The repertoire holds fewer than 250,000 distinct CDR3 sequences, with approximately 45% as singletons. The sequenced sample was sorted CD4+, CD8+, or CD8+CD57+ T cells (not recorded which) from PBMCs. Receptor source: a human donor with aplastic anemia.

For this clonotype: This may come from a read error, since a much larger clone is one base off. The chain joins TRBV9 to TRBJ2-1, with D perhaps TRBD2 (7 bases). Germline V gives CDR1 SGDLS, CDR2 YYNGEE. The CDR3 contains 15 residues. CDR3 region: CASSPTRGAYSEQFF. In DNA form, the CDR3 reads TGTGCCAGCAGTCCCACCCGGGGGGCGTACAGTGAGCAGTTCTTC.

The chain links TRBV5-1 to TRBJ2-5; weak D call: TRBD2 (5 bases). Germline loops: CDR1 SGHRS, CDR2 YFSETQ. V was pared by 4 bases and J by 5 bases, with 24 bases between. The CDR3 contains 17 residues. The CDR3 nucleotides are TGCGCCAGCAGCCCGATCGAAGGCCGGGAACTAAAGGAGACCCAGTACTTC. Its translation: CASSPIEGRELKETQYF.

The V gene is TRBV7-2, the J gene TRBJ2-7; D gene unclear. The CDR3 is made up of 14 amino acids. In germline, CDR1 is SGHTA, CDR2 FQGNSA. Trimming took off 3 bases at V and 0 bases at J, with 9 bases between the two ends. The CDR3 spells CASSLQATSYEQYF. The CDR3 coding sequence is TGTGCCAGCAGCTTGCAGGCGACCTCCTACGAGCAGTACTTC.

Many counts were recorded for this clonotype. The V call is TRBV2, the J call TRBJ2-7; D gene unclear. CDR1 SNHLY and CDR2 FYNNEI come from the germline V gene. This CDR3 contains 12 residues. V dropped 1 base and J dropped 6 bases, with 7 bases sitting between them. CDR3 protein: CASSEESPEQYF. For the CDR3, the DNA is TGTGCCAGCAGTGAAGAGAGTCCCGAGCAGTACTTC.

This chain joins TRBV2 and TRBJ2-7; D might be TRBD1 (5 bases). V was shortened by 5 bases and J by 3 bases, with 8 bases between the two germline ends. CDR1 is SNHLY and CDR2 is FYNNEI in the germline V gene. This CDR3 spans 12 amino acids. The chain's CDR3 is CASSWTLYEQYF. The CDR3 DNA is TGTGCCAGCAGTTGGACACTCTACGAGCAGTACTTC.

The chain has TRBV2 and TRBJ2-5; D tentatively fits TRBD1 or TRBD2 (5 bases each). CDR1 is SNHLY, CDR2 FYNNEI, per germline. CDR3 length equals 14 residues. With 7 bases removed from V and 9 bases from J, the gap between germline ends came to 21 bases. CDR3 region: CASISERGRQPQYF. CDR3 sequence (DNA): TGTGCCAGCATTAGTGAGAGGGGCAGACAGCCCCAGTACTTC.

This clonotype has at least ten counts. The V call is TRBV27, the J call TRBJ2-7; D may be TRBD2 (6 bases). The V gene's germline CDR1 is MNHEY and CDR2 SMNVEV (reference sequence). The CDR3 spans 13 residues. With 5 bases removed from V and 6 bases from J, the gap between germline ends came to 14 bases. DNA for the CDR3: TGTGCCAGCAGTCCGGCCGGGACTTCCGAGCAGTACTTC. It translates to CASSPAGTSEQYF.

V is TRBV14 and J is TRBJ2-1; D perhaps matches TRBD1 (6 bases). CDR3 length equals 14 residues. Trimming removed 7 bases from V and 6 bases from J, with 16 bases in between. Germline V gene sequence: CDR1 SGHDN, CDR2 FVKESK. CDR3 sequence: CASNTGNWGNEQFF. DNA of the CDR3: TGTGCCAGCAATACAGGGAATTGGGGCAATGAGCAGTTCTTC. Using reference TRBV14 and TRBJ2-1 for the parts outside the CDR3, the full variable domain is EAGVTQFPSHSVIEKGQTVTLRCDPISGHDNLYWYRRVMGKEIKFLLHFVKESKQDESGMPNNRFLAERTGGTYSTLKVQPAELEDSGVYFCASNTGNWGNEQFFGPGTRLTVL.

This clonotype was seen ten or more times. This chain links TRBV6-4 with TRBJ2-3, with TRBD2 identical over 8 bases. Unmatched junction bases numbered 0, after V lost 3 bases and J lost 1 base. The CDR3 length is 14 residues. Per germline, CDR1 MRHNA and CDR2 SNTAGT. The CDR3 bases are TGTGCCAGCAGTGAGCGGGGGGGCACAGATACGCAGTATTTT. This translates into CASSERGGTDTQYF.

At least ten counts were recorded for this clonotype. V usage is TRBV9 and J usage is TRBJ2-5, with TRBD2 matching 9 bases. The CDR3 has 15 residues. The germline gives CDR1 SGDLS, CDR2 YYNGEE. Losses at the gene ends were 3 bases for V and 2 bases for J; bases not matched to a gene: 5. Here the CDR3 reads CASSAPGLAQETQYF. The DNA for the CDR3 is TGTGCCAGCAGCGCCCCGGGACTAGCACAAGAGACCCAGTACTTC.

This rearrangement joins TRBV14 to TRBJ1-4; D remains unclear. Germline-derived CDR1 and CDR2 are SGHDN and FVKESK. V lost 0 bases to trimming and J lost 7 bases, with 12 bases between them. This CDR3 has 15 residues. Here the CDR3 reads CASSQDIRGFEKLFF. The CDR3 DNA follows: TGTGCCAGCAGCCAAGATATACGGGGATTTGAAAAACTGTTTTTT.

V and J are TRBV24-1 and TRBJ2-1; D gene unclear. CDR1 is KGHDR, CDR2 SFDVKD, per germline. V lost 9 bases, J lost 5 bases, and 13 bases lay in between. The CDR3 loop spans 13 amino acids. The CDR3 DNA sequence: TGTGCCACCCACGGGTCAGTGGACAATGAGCAGTTCTTC. This translates into CATHGSVDNEQFF.

In this sample, this clonotype turned up a few times. This chain uses TRBV24-1 with TRBJ1-5, with 8 bases matching TRBD1. This CDR3 region has 15 residues. V lost 6 bases, J lost 5 bases, and 8 bases stayed unmatched. CDR1 is KGHDR, CDR2 SFDVKD, per germline. CDR3 DNA: TGTGCCACCAGTAGCAGGGGGCTGACCCATCAGCCCCAGCATTTT. Amino acids: CATSSRGLTHQPQHF.

The chain uses TRBV29-1 and TRBJ2-7; D is perhaps TRBD1 (5 bases). The germline V gene has CDR1 SQVTM and CDR2 ANQGSEA. V was shortened by 3 bases and J by 1 base, with 13 bases between the two germline ends. This CDR3 is built from 14 residues. The CDR3 DNA sequence: TGCAGCGTTGAGGTTGAGACAGTATCCTACGAGCAGTACTTC. Translating gives CSVEVETVSYEQYF.

This clonotype occurred many times. The V call is TRBV5-8, the J call TRBJ1-2; D uncertain. Germline V CDR1 and CDR2: SGHTS, YDEGEE. The CDR3 runs to 14 residues. V shed 3 bases and J shed 3 bases, with 12 bases lying between them. The CDR3 DNA reads as TGTGCCAGCAGCTCCTCAGTGTCCTACTATGGCTACACCTTC. Translation: CASSSSVSYYGYTF.

In nucleotides, the CDR3 is TGTGCCACCAGTGATGGACAGGGGCACACAGATACGCAGTATTTT. Its translation: CATSDGQGHTDTQYF. The rearrangement joins TRBV24-1 to TRBJ2-3; TRBD1 agrees at 9 bases. The V and J ends lost 3 bases and 2 bases, in that order; junction bases with no gene match: 2. The CDR3 totals 15 residues. Germline V gene lookup returns CDR1 KGHDR and CDR2 SFDVKD.

As to this clonotype: Since no conserved phenylalanine or tryptophan closes the CDR3, a read error is the likely cause. No DNA is shown, since the ends of the CDR3 on it are uncertain; the CDR3 is the one TCRdb lists. The chain joins TRBV5-1 to TRBJ1-6. Including both end residues, the CDR3 is 8 amino acids long. Germline CDR1 reads SGHRS; CDR2 reads YFSETQ. CDR3 sequence reads: CASSPKTS.

This clonotype was seen ten or more times. This chain links TRBV7-3 with TRBJ2-5; D is perhaps TRBD2 (7 bases). V shed 5 bases and J shed 5 bases, with 21 bases lying between them. The CDR3 spans 16 residues. The V gene's germline CDR1 is SGHTA and CDR2 FQGTGA. CDR3 loop: CASSTNDRGARETQYF. The CDR3 coding sequence is TGTGCCAGCAGCACGAACGACCGGGGGGCCCGGGAGACCCAGTACTTC.

This clonotype appeared many times. The chain uses TRBV7-9 and TRBJ2-7; no clear D. Germline values: CDR1 SEHNR, CDR2 FQNEAQ (reference sequence). This CDR3 comprises 12 residues. The ends were cut back, 1 base at V and 6 bases at J, with 7 bases in the middle. CDR3 nucleotide sequence: TGTGCCAGCAGCTTAGTGGGATTCGAGCAGTACTTC. This gives the protein CASSLVGFEQYF. Complete variable domain (other parts from reference TRBV7-9 and TRBJ2-7): DTGVSQNPRHKITKRGQNVTFRCDPISEHNRLYWYRQTLGQGPEFLTYFQNEAQLEKSRLLSDRFSAERPKGSFSTLEIQRTEQGDSAMYLCASSLVGFEQYFGPGTRLTVT.

In its sample, this clonotype was seen many times. This sequence joins TRBV9 and TRBJ1-4; possible D gene TRBD1, 5 bases. CDR3 size: 17 residues. CDR1 and CDR2 from the germline V gene are SGDLS and YYNGEE. V lost 4 bases, J lost 0 bases, and 16 bases lay in between. CDR3 amino acids: CASSPHNGQATNEKLFF. CDR3 coding DNA: TGTGCCAGCAGCCCACATAATGGACAAGCAACTAATGAAAAACTGTTTTTT.

There are many counts of this clonotype. The chain is built from TRBV27 and TRBJ1-6, with 7 bases fitting TRBD1. The CDR3 runs 14 residues. V gave up 6 bases and J gave up 14 bases; unmatched junction bases: 13. The V gene's germline CDR1 is MNHEY and CDR2 SMNVEV (reference sequence). CDR3 bases: TGTGCCAGCAGAGGACAGCAGGGGGGATACGCCCTCCACTTT. It codes for CASRGQQGGYALHF.

This clonotype showed up many times. The chain employs TRBV4-1 and TRBJ2-2; no reliable D call. CDR3 length equals 16 residues. CDR1 is MGHRA and CDR2 is YSYEKL in the germline V gene. The V gene lost 4 bases and the J gene lost 4 bases, with 16 bases spanning the gap. DNA for the CDR3: TGCGCCAGCAGCCTTAGAACAGCGTCGAGCACCGGGGAGCTGTTTTTT. Encoded protein: CASSLRTASSTGELFF.

The count of this clonotype is one. A much larger clone differs by one base, so this may be a read error. The chain joins TRBV7-9 to TRBJ2-7, with a tentative D call TRBD1 (5 bases). CDR1 SEHNR and CDR2 FQNEAQ come from the germline V gene (reference sequence). Trimming pared 5 bases from V and 1 base from J, leaving 24 bases between. This CDR3 has 18 amino acids. CDR3 in DNA: TGTGCCAGCAGCCCTAAGGGTAATAGACAGACGCATTCCTACGAGCAGTACTTC. Encoded protein: CASSPKGNRQTHSYEQYF.

This clonotype was counted ten times or more. The rearrangement joins TRBV5-5 to TRBJ1-1, with D unclear. Germline V gene data show CDR1 as SGHKS and CDR2 as YYEKEE (reference sequence). The V end was cut by 0 bases, the J end by 1 base, with 7 bases between. CDR3 length: 14 residues. CDR3 amino acids: CASSLVSENTEAFF. CDR3 sequence (DNA): TGTGCCAGCAGCTTGGTTTCCGAGAACACTGAAGCTTTCTTT.

With respect to this clonotype: One end of the junction does not line up with germline, which may come from a read error. The rearrangement uses TRBV25-1 and TRBJ1-4; D unresolved. CDR1 is MGHDK and CDR2 is SYGVNS in the germline V gene. This CDR3 is 12 amino acids long. CDR3 nucleotides: TGTGCCAGCAGCACCGGTAATGAAAAACTGCTTTTT. Residues: CASSTGNEKLLF. Combining the CDR3 with reference TRBV25-1 and TRBJ1-4 gives the whole variable domain EADIYQTPRYLVIGTGKKITLECSQTMGHDKMYWYQQDPGMELHLIHYSYGVNSTEKGDLSSESTVSRIRTEHFPLTLESARPSHTSQYLCASSTGNEKLLFGSGTQLSVL.

The rearrangement uses TRBV2 and TRBJ1-6; unclear D gene. Germline CDR1 reads SNHLY; CDR2 reads FYNNEI. V lost 6 bases, J lost 5 bases, and 23 bases lay in between. The CDR3 spans 18 residues. The CDR3 nucleotides read TGTGCCAGCAGCGATGGACCTAATTCCCCGATAAATAATTCACCCCTCCACTTT. Protein sequence: CASSDGPNSPINNSPLHF.

The V call is TRBV10-1, the J call TRBJ1-1; D may be TRBD1 (5 bases). This CDR3 has 13 residues. The V gene's germline CDR1 is WNHNN and CDR2 SYGVQD (reference sequence). Trimming pared 5 bases from V and 5 bases from J, leaving 12 bases between. The CDR3 nucleotides are TGCGCCAGCAGTCGGGACCTAGGTACTGAAGCTTTCTTT. It encodes CASSRDLGTEAFF.

The chain has TRBV7-2 and TRBJ1-3, with TRBD1 matching 7 bases. The CDR3 sequence is 16 residues long. Looked up from germline, CDR1 is SGHTA and CDR2 is FQGNSA. After removal of 1 base from V and 0 bases from J, the junction contained 3 bases not matched to a gene. The CDR3: CASSLVEGASGNTIYF. In nucleotides, the CDR3 is TGTGCCAGCAGCTTAGTAGAGGGGGCCTCTGGAAACACCATATATTTT.

Note on this clonotype: Without the conserved terminal phenylalanine or tryptophan, this CDR3 likely stems from a read error. It is unclear where the CDR3 begins or ends on the DNA, so no DNA is shown, and the CDR3 is as TCRdb lists it. CDR3 residues: CASSYSAGGE. The V call is TRBV6-6, the J call TRBJ1-6; the D call of TRBD1 is as the table states it, not checked on the DNA. Germline V gene data show CDR1 as MNHNY and CDR2 as SVGAGI (reference sequence). The CDR3 region is 10 residues in length, termini included.

The sample holds a few counts of this clonotype. V and J are TRBV27 and TRBJ2-1; D is unclear. Trimming removed 7 bases from V and 5 bases from J, with 6 bases in between. The CDR3 has 11 amino acids. The germline CDR1 and CDR2 sequences are MNHEY and SMNVEV (reference sequence). In DNA form, the CDR3 reads TGTGCCAGCATTAGCAACAATGAGCAGTTCTTC. This gives the protein CASISNNEQFF.

The table lists this clonotype with a few counts. J is TRBJ1-2 and V is TRBV20-1, with 9 bases lining up with TRBD1. J was trimmed by 3 bases and V by 6 bases; bases with no gene match: 5. This CDR3 contains 13 residues. Germline assignment: CDR1 DFQATT and CDR2 SNEGSKA (reference sequence). The CDR3 loop is CSASTGGDYGYTF. The CDR3, as DNA: TGCAGTGCCTCGACAGGGGGGGACTATGGCTACACCTTC.

The V call is TRBV20-1, the J call TRBJ2-7; tentatively, D is TRBD1 (5 bases). The CDR3 is 13 amino acids. The germline V gene encodes CDR1 DFQATT and CDR2 SNEGSKA (reference sequence). The ends were cut back, 3 bases at V and 7 bases at J, with 16 bases in the middle. The CDR3 is CSASRETQGEQYF. Here the CDR3 DNA reads TGCAGTGCTAGTCGCGAGACGCAGGGAGAGCAGTACTTC.